The 27 T cell receptor beta chains presented below share a single source sample, sequenced in a study of metastatic and nonmetastatic thyroid tumors. Before thyroid surgery, none of the patients had received any treatment. Using MiXCR, TCRdb re-called clones from the PCR reads. The sample lists about 15,000 clones, about 28% occurring once. The specimen was tumor tissue. Source of these receptors: a female donor with papillary thyroid cancer or a benign thyroid nodule (not recorded which). Some clones in this sample may be carry-over from other donors' samples.

This clone was observed a single time. J is TRBJ2-2 and V is TRBV4-1; D is ambiguous. With 3 bases removed from V and 0 bases from J, the gap between germline ends came to 5 bases. CDR1 is MGHRA, CDR2 YSYEKL, per germline. The CDR3 loop spans 14 amino acids. The CDR3 nucleotides read TGCGCCAGCAGCCAGAACACGAACACCGGGGAGCTGTTTTTT. Protein sequence: CASSQNTNTGELFF.

There are many counts of this clone. A much larger clone is a single base away; this may be a read error. V usage is TRBV6-1 and J usage is TRBJ2-5; maybe TRBD1 (6 bases). This CDR3 contains 14 residues. CDR1 and CDR2 (germline): MNHNS, SASEGT. The CDR3 nucleotides are TGTGCCAGCAAAATACAGGGATGGCAAGAGACCCAGTGCTTC. It is translated as CASKIQGWQETQCF.

This clone was seen many times. The V gene is TRBV7-4, the J gene TRBJ1-1, with D perhaps TRBD1 (6 bases). CDR1 is SGHVT, CDR2 SQSDAQ, per germline. The CDR3 loop spans 16 amino acids. Trimming left V 4 bases short and J 1 base short, with 16 bases between. CDR3 loop: CASSSQGPGGNTEAFF. CDR3 sequence (DNA): TGTGCCAGCAGCTCCCAGGGGCCGGGGGGGAACACTGAAGCTTTCTTT.

With regard to this clone: The junction differs from germline at one of its ends, possibly a read error. This chain links TRBV12-3 or TRBV12-4 with TRBJ2-1; no clear D. This CDR3 spans 14 amino acids. The CDR3 DNA is TGTGCCAGCTCCCCGGCCCCCTACACCAGTGAGCAATTCTTC. It encodes CASSPAPYTSEQFF.

This clone has more than one count but fewer than ten. V and J are TRBV28 and TRBJ1-2; a weak D match, TRBD1 (5 bases). Germline-derived CDR1 and CDR2 are MDHEN and SYDVKM. V gave up 3 bases and J gave up 5 bases, with 19 bases separating them. The length of the CDR3 is 16 residues. The CDR3 bases are TGTGCCAGCAGTTTTCCGGGCCGGGCGAGGGGATATGGCTACACCTTC. As protein: CASSFPGRARGYGYTF.

The sample holds a few counts of this clone. The chain combines TRBV12-3 or TRBV12-4 with TRBJ1-1, with 10 nucleotides matching TRBD1. V gave up 11 bases and J gave up 6 bases; unmatched junction bases: 9. The CDR3 covers 13 residues. The CDR3 sequence: CAARGQGSAEAFF. CDR3 DNA: TGTGCCGCCAGGGGACAGGGGAGCGCTGAAGCTTTCTTT.

The rearrangement links TRBV7-2 to TRBJ2-1; 7 nucleotides line up with TRBD2. With V trimmed by 6 bases and J by 7 bases, 12 bases remained unmatched. This CDR3 has 15 residues. From germline, CDR1 is SGHTA and CDR2 FQGNSA. The CDR3 loop reads CASRLAVGPPNEQFF. CDR3 in DNA: TGTGCCAGCAGGCTAGCGGTGGGGCCTCCGAATGAGCAGTTCTTC.

This clone was counted at least ten times. A much larger clone differs by one base, so this may be a read error. The chain uses TRBV3-1 and TRBJ1-4; no firm D call. Germline V gene sequence: CDR1 LGHDT, CDR2 YNNKEL (reference sequence). This CDR3 comprises 15 residues. The CDR3 loop is CAGSQDRGQNEKLFF. CDR3 nucleotide sequence: TGTGCCGGCAGCCAAGATCGAGGGCAGAATGAAAAACTGTTTTTT.

CDR3 protein: CASSRITSGSFETQYF. In nucleotides, the CDR3 is TGTGCCAGCAGCCGTATTACTAGCGGTAGTTTTGAGACCCAGTACTTC. The chain is built from TRBV27 and TRBJ2-5, with 8 bases that match TRBD2. V shed 6 bases, J shed 5 bases, and the junction held 14 bases outside the gene matches. CDR1 and CDR2 from the germline V gene are MNHEY and SMNVEV (reference sequence). The CDR3 loop spans 16 amino acids.

This clone turned up a few times. The J gene is TRBJ2-7, the V gene TRBV6-1, with TRBD1 matching 8 bases. The germline V gene encodes CDR1 MNHNS and CDR2 SASEGT. The CDR3 has 14 amino acids. V lost 6 bases, J lost 4 bases, and 8 bases stayed unmatched. The CDR3 DNA reads as TGTGCCAGCAGGGGACAGGTTGGTTGGTACGAGCAGTACTTC. This encodes CASRGQVGWYEQYF.

Concerning this clone itself: At one end, the junction sequence differs from germline, possibly due to a read error. The chain uses TRBV7-6 and TRBJ1-2; D ambiguous. Per germline, CDR1 SGHVS and CDR2 FNYEAQ. The CDR3 length is 13 residues. CDR3 nucleotide sequence: TGTGCCAGCAGCCTGGACGGGAACTATGACTACACCTTC. This sequence encodes CASSLDGNYDYTF.

About this clone: Compared with germline, one end of the junction differs, possibly owing to a read error. The chain employs TRBV27 and TRBJ2-2; 9 bases align to TRBD2. The CDR3 loop spans 17 amino acids. The germline gives CDR1 MNHEY, CDR2 SMNVEV (reference sequence). This CDR3 is CASSLSGRGGPTAELFF. DNA for the CDR3: TGTGCCAGCAGCTTATCAGGGCGGGGGGGCCCGACCGCGGAGCTGTTTTTT.

This clone was recorded many times. A much larger clone is a single base away; this may be a read error. The chain couples TRBV28 to TRBJ2-7; possible D gene TRBD1, 6 bases. The CDR3 is made up of 17 amino acids. The germline V gene has CDR1 MDHEN and CDR2 SYDVKM. Here the CDR3 DNA reads TGTGCCAGCGGTTTCATCAGGGGTTGGGGAAAGGGGCTCGAGCAGTACTTC. It is translated as CASGFIRGWGKGLEQYF.

This clone was detected many times. The chain joins TRBV19 to TRBJ1-3, with TRBD1 matching 7 bases. Germline V gene data show CDR1 as LNHDA and CDR2 as SQIVND (reference sequence). This CDR3 region has 13 residues. With V trimmed by 6 bases and J by 3 bases, 2 bases remained unmatched. The chain's CDR3 is CASSRDSGNTIYF. The CDR3 DNA sequence: TGTGCCAGTAGCCGGGACAGTGGAAACACCATATATTTT. The entire variable domain, with the rest obtained from reference TRBV19 and TRBJ1-3, is as follows: DGGITQSPKYLFRKEGQNVTLSCEQNLNHDAMYWYRQDPGQGLRLIYYSQIVNDFQKGDIAEGYSVSREKKESFPLTVTSAQKNPTAFYLCASSRDSGNTIYFGEGSWLTVV.

This clone was counted many times. This chain connects TRBV6-5 to TRBJ2-5; D unclear. Trimming shortened V by 0 bases and J by 4 bases, and 9 bases separated the two germline ends. This CDR3 region has 14 residues. CDR1 is MNHEY, CDR2 SVGAGI, per germline. The CDR3 spells CASSYSDNLETQYF. CDR3 sequence (DNA): TGTGCCAGCAGTTACTCTGACAATCTAGAGACCCAGTACTTC.

By share, this clone ranks as medium-sized. The chain couples TRBV9 to TRBJ2-1, with D possibly being TRBD2 (6 bases). V lost 2 bases, J lost 2 bases, and 11 bases lay in between. From germline, CDR1 is SGDLS and CDR2 YYNGEE. This CDR3 has 15 amino acids. Written as DNA, the CDR3 is TGTGCCAGCAGCGTTGCTAGCGACACCTACAATGAGCAGTTCTTC. Translating it yields CASSVASDTYNEQFF.

This chain links TRBV4-1 with TRBJ2-2, with no clear D. The V gene's germline CDR1 is MGHRA and CDR2 YSYEKL. V lost 0 bases and J 7 bases, leaving 3 bases between the germline ends. This CDR3 has 12 residues. The CDR3 here is CASSQEFGELFF. The CDR3 DNA sequence: TGCGCCAGCAGCCAAGAATTCGGGGAGCTGTTTTTT.

The chain employs TRBV6-2 or TRBV6-3 and TRBJ2-7; 11 nucleotides agree with TRBD1. After removal of 0 bases from V and 3 bases from J, the junction contained 1 base not matched to a gene. The CDR3 has 15 amino acids. Germline CDR1 reads MNHEY; CDR2 reads SVGEGT. Here the CDR3 reads CASSYSGTGGYEQYF. CDR3 DNA sequence: TGTGCCAGCAGTTACTCCGGGACAGGGGGCTACGAGCAGTACTTC.

Judged by abundance, this clone is medium-sized. The chain employs TRBV27 and TRBJ2-7; 11 nucleotides align to TRBD2. The germline CDR1 and CDR2 sequences are MNHEY and SMNVEV (reference sequence). The CDR3 runs to 18 residues. Germline trimming cut 9 bases from V and 2 bases from J; bases unmatched to any gene: 18. This CDR3 is CASPPTSGRSFGTYEQYF. For the CDR3, the DNA is TGTGCCAGTCCCCCTACTAGCGGGAGAAGCTTCGGAACCTACGAGCAGTACTTC.

This clone was found many times. The V call is TRBV11-2, the J call TRBJ1-2; TRBD1 agrees at 10 bases. The CDR3 consists of 17 residues. CDR1 is SGHAT and CDR2 is FQNNGV in the germline V gene. Trimming took 5 bases from V and 4 from J; bases not matched to a gene: 13. CDR3 loop: CASSAGTGVLSRYGYTF. CDR3 sequence (DNA): TGTGCCAGCAGCGCCGGGACAGGGGTCCTATCACGCTATGGCTACACCTTC.

V usage is TRBV11-2 and J usage is TRBJ2-3; 11 bases match TRBD2. The CDR3 extends over 16 amino acids. Trimming removed 2 bases from V and 5 bases from J; junction bases left unmatched: 6. In germline, CDR1 is SGHAT, CDR2 FQNNGV. The CDR3 DNA follows: TGTGCCAGCAGCTTATGGACTAGCGGGTCCATAGATACGCAGTATTTT. This encodes CASSLWTSGSIDTQYF.

The rearrangement uses TRBV27 and TRBJ2-3, with D possibly TRBD1 on 7 matching bases. Germline values: CDR1 MNHEY, CDR2 SMNVEV (reference sequence). CDR3 length: 17 amino acids. V lost 6 bases, J lost 5 bases, and 24 bases lay in between. CDR3 sequence reads: CASSNRGGGEVGDTQYF. The CDR3 DNA reads as TGTGCCAGCAGCAACCGAGGGGGCGGGGAGGTCGGAGATACGCAGTATTTT.

This chain links TRBV6-1 with TRBJ2-7, with D perhaps TRBD2 (5 bases). V shed 1 base and J shed 7 bases, with 14 bases lying between them. This CDR3 region has 14 residues. Germline CDR1 MNHNS, CDR2 SASEGT. The CDR3 DNA follows: TGTGCCAGCAGTGAAGGTACTAGTCGACGGGAGCAGTACTTC. Its protein product is CASSEGTSRREQYF.

In this sample, this clone turned up a few times. The CDR3 is CASSYVRGYINTEAFF. The CDR3 region has the DNA TGTGCCAGCAGTTACGTCAGGGGCTACATAAACACTGAAGCTTTCTTT. The chain couples TRBV6-2 or TRBV6-3 to TRBJ1-1; possible D gene TRBD1, 6 bases. With 2 bases removed from V and 2 bases from J, the gap between germline ends came to 15 bases. The CDR3 length is 16 residues. From germline, CDR1 is MNHEY and CDR2 SVGEGT.

With respect to this clone: A junction boundary mismatches the germline segment, possibly from a read error. The chain recombines TRBV11-3 with TRBJ2-7, with TRBD1 matching 8 bases. From germline, CDR1 is SGHNT and CDR2 YENEEA. The CDR3 is 15 residues long. CDR3 region: CASRLDGQGLWEQYF. DNA of the CDR3: TGTGCCAGCAGATTAGACGGACAGGGTCTATGGGAGCAGTACTTC.

This chain joins TRBV7-6 and TRBJ2-1; D uncertain. Per the germline V gene, CDR1 is SGHVS and CDR2 is FNYEAQ. The CDR3 covers 17 residues. Trimming cost V 5 bases and J 8 bases, with 25 bases left between them. The CDR3 DNA is TGTGCCAGCAGCGTCACGCGGTGGTGCTTTTCGCATGATGAGCAGTTCTTC. Its protein product is CASSVTRWCFSHDEQFF. Full variable domain (rest looked up from reference TRBV7-6 and TRBJ2-1): GAGVSQSPRYKVTKRGQDVALRCDPISGHVSLYWYRQALGQGPEFLTYFNYEAQQDKSGLPNDRFSAERPEGSISTLTIQRTEQRDSAMYRCASSVTRWCFSHDEQFFGPGTRLTVL.

This clone was picked up a small number of times. This chain connects TRBV28 to TRBJ2-2; the D gene is possibly TRBD1 (5 bases). The CDR3 is made up of 14 amino acids. CDR1 and CDR2 (germline): MDHEN, SYDVKM. Trimming left V 2 bases short and J 9 bases short, with 13 bases between. The CDR3 loop reads CASSLTGLPWELFF. In nucleotides, the CDR3 is TGTGCCAGCAGTTTAACAGGTCTACCCTGGGAGCTGTTTTTT.